This paragraph covers one TCR beta chain sequence. Its binding antigen is unknown. Base-call qualities are not available, and no considerably larger clone is one nucleotide away. This sample is drawn from a study of identical twins listed by TCRdb under 2016. Looking at the study overall: TCR alpha and beta repertoires from monozygotic twins, unrelated adults of various ages and cord blood were deep-sequenced to test whether fetal clonotypes persist. Replicate twin experiments were performed at different times using different library preparation protocols to rule out contamination. Overall study results and their limits: Compared with coincidental sharing between unrelated individuals, out-of-frame TCR alpha sequences shared between twins showed an excess of sequences with low generation probability. Because the same donors could not be followed over many years, the conclusions relied on cross-sectional statistical analysis. In monozygotic twins, recombination models systematically underestimated out-of-frame TCR alpha sharing, but the models matched the sharing seen between unrelated individuals. The excess sharing between twins in beta out-of-frame sequences was weaker because fewer shared sequences reduced the signal-to-noise ratio. Abundant cord blood beta clonotypes carried fewer insertions; young adult naive repertoires showed a weaker similar trend, while memory repertoires showed none. Invariant T cells such as MAIT and iNKT could partly confound zero-insertion analyses, though diverse VJ usage argued against this for most clonotypes.

Every donor was a healthy Caucasian. Three pairs of female monozygotic twins, all aged roughly 18 to 29 years, made up the twin cohort. Miltenyi CD45RO+ enrichment and human naive T-cell isolation kits were used to isolate memory (CD45RO+) and naive T cells from PBMC. The method behind the library was 5' RACE. The instrument was an Illumina HiSeq 2000. Template switching added a universal primer binding site, and the final cDNA carried a unique molecular identifier that allowed TCR cDNA molecules to be counted accurately. Specific primers in the conserved constant-segment region were used to synthesize first-strand cDNA for TCR alpha and beta chains. To control for contamination, every cDNA library carried two barcodes: a SMART-Mk sample barcode plus Illumina barcodes. TruSeq adapter sequences, together with Illumina sample barcodes, were added in two successive PCR steps. TCR alpha and beta cDNA libraries were sequenced on the Illumina HiSeq platform with custom primers. Per the original workflow: Raw reads were processed with MiGEC to extract unique molecular identifiers, and MiXCR was used to determine CDR3 positions. Recombination models were inferred per individual with the repgenHMM and IGoR tools using an EM algorithm. Shared clonotype analysis was performed with the tcR package in R, normalizing sharing by the product of cloneset sizes. To study raw recombination without the effects of thymic and clonal selection, out-of-frame nonproductive sequences were analyzed. The raw public data were reprocessed by TCRdb itself: fastp quality trimming at Q25, MiXCR clonotype calling, in-frame beta chains only. Every CDR3 protein is listed once, alongside the most common genes and DNA of its rows. None of the V and J calls come from the authors' own analysis; TCRdb made them. The sample data list 250,000 or so distinct CDR3 sequences, and 12% of these were observed just once. The top ten clonotypes cover 3.5% to 5% of the sample.

Trimming at the junction amounts to 1 base on V and 1 base on J, and the germline ends lie 11 bases apart. As encoded in the germline V gene, CDR1 is SGHTA while CDR2 is FQGNSA. CDR3 length: 15 amino acids, cysteine to phenylalanine. Only the CDR3 region is kept as DNA, spanning 45 bases read in frame from base 1. This sample also appeared in a second study, on yellow fever vaccine responses in identical twins. The second publication reports: The T cell response to vaccination in identical twins was reported by the authors to appear partly convergent and partly personalized. In the study, vaccine-responding T cell clones were precisely tracked in identical twins.

The TCR was taken from a woman between 18 and 29 years old in good health. The source material was memory (CD45RO+) T cells sorted from blood. Interpreted using the paper, the cell subset or site label stands for: CD45RO+ enriched T cells. The V and J segments used are TRBV7-2 and TRBJ2-7, with the D segment identity uncertain. CDR3 loop: CASSLGSLGSYEQYF. The bases are TGTGCCAGCAGCTTAGGAAGTCTGGGTTCCTACGAGCAGTACTTC.